Following are 18 T cell receptor beta chains from one sample sequenced in a study of blood T cell repertoires in COVID-19. Sequenced by immunoSEQ multiplex PCR; TCRdb stores in-frame clones only, minus some. The sample records 150,000 to 200,000 clones, roughly 82% being singletons. The specimen was peripheral blood. The receptors were sampled from a woman aged 70-85 years with acute or convalescent COVID-19.

The J gene is TRBJ1-1, the V gene TRBV6-5; possible D gene TRBD1, 5 bases. The CDR3 length is 14 residues. The germline V and J ends were trimmed by 2 bases and 4 bases, with 11 bases remaining between them. The germline gives CDR1 MNHEY, CDR2 SVGAGI. This chain's CDR3 is CASSYHDRSTEAFF. The DNA for the CDR3 is TGTGCCAGCAGTTACCACGACAGAAGCACTGAAGCTTTCTTT.

The chain has TRBV30 and TRBJ1-4, with TRBD1 as a possible D gene (5 bases). Trimming removed 3 bases from V and 3 bases from J, with 17 bases in between. The CDR3 is 16 amino acids. Germline lookup yields CDR1 GTSNPN and CDR2 SVGIG (reference sequence). Written as DNA, the CDR3 is TGTGCCTGGAGCGGAGATGACAGACCATCTAATGAAAAACTGTTTTTT. Translating it yields CAWSGDDRPSNEKLFF. Full variable domain (rest looked up from reference TRBV30 and TRBJ1-4): SQTIHQWPATLVQPVGSPLSLECTVEGTSNPNLYWYRQAAGRGLQLLFYSVGIGQISSEVPQNLSASRPQDRQFILSSKKLLLSDSGFYLCAWSGDDRPSNEKLFFGSGTQLSVL.

This chain joins TRBV30 and TRBJ1-1; 9 bases match TRBD1. V lost 2 bases, J lost 3 bases, and 16 bases stayed unmatched. CDR1 is GTSNPN and CDR2 is SVGIG in the germline V gene (reference sequence). This CDR3 spans 18 amino acids. CDR3 residues: CAWSTDRGWAGSYTEAFF. The DNA of the CDR3 is TGTGCCTGGAGTACGGACAGGGGATGGGCCGGTTCCTACACTGAAGCTTTCTTT.

This clone turned up a few times. The chain recombines TRBV6-6 with TRBJ1-2; D is unclear. Germline V CDR1 and CDR2: MNHNY, SVGAGI (reference sequence). The length of the CDR3 is 12 residues. The V end lost 0 bases, the J end lost 6 bases, and 5 bases lay between the germline ends. CDR3 DNA: TGTGCCAGCAGTTACTCGAGGAATGGCTACACCTTC. It encodes CASSYSRNGYTF.

This clone was counted a few times. The rearrangement joins TRBV7-8 to TRBJ2-3; TRBD1 is a possible D gene (7 bases). Between the trimmed V and J ends, which lost 6 bases and 1 base, there was a span of 17 bases. Looked up from germline, CDR1 is SGHVS and CDR2 is FQNEAQ. The CDR3 has 16 residues. The DNA of the CDR3 is TGTGCCAGCAGGTCTCCCAGGGGGAGGCGCACAGATACGCAGTATTTT. It specifies CASRSPRGRRTDTQYF.

This clone appeared a single time. V and J are TRBV5-4 and TRBJ2-7; the match to TRBD2 covers 9 bases. V was clipped by 4 bases and J by 7 bases; unmatched bases: 6. Germline V gene sequence: CDR1 SGHNT, CDR2 YYREEE (reference sequence). The CDR3 covers 13 residues. The DNA of the CDR3 is TGTGCCAGCAGCGCGAGCGGGGGGAGAGAGCAGTACTTC. Translated: CASSASGGREQYF.

J is TRBJ2-3 and V is TRBV5-1, with D maybe TRBD2 (5 bases). This CDR3 contains 15 residues. CDR1 is SGHRS and CDR2 is YFSETQ in the germline V gene. Trimming pared 4 bases from V and 0 bases from J, leaving 12 bases between. The chain's CDR3 is CASSPDLPSTDTQYF. As DNA, the CDR3 is TGCGCCAGCAGCCCGGACTTGCCAAGCACAGATACGCAGTATTTT.

The chain uses TRBV7-2 and TRBJ2-1; 11 nucleotides agree with TRBD2. CDR3 length: 15 residues. The junction had 6 bases not matched to a gene; V was cut back by 4 bases and J by 7 bases. The germline V gene has CDR1 SGHTA and CDR2 FQGNSA. CDR3 sequence reads: CASSSLAGGGNEQFF. CDR3 nucleotide sequence: TGTGCCAGCAGCTCCCTAGCGGGAGGTGGGAATGAGCAGTTCTTC.

V gene TRBV11-2 combines with J gene TRBJ2-5, with 7 bases lining up with TRBD1. This CDR3 region has 16 residues. J was trimmed by 2 bases and V by 5 bases; bases with no gene match: 11. Looked up from germline, CDR1 is SGHAT and CDR2 is FQNNGV. CDR3 amino acids: CASSRGTAMNQETQYF. For the CDR3, the DNA is TGTGCCAGCAGCAGGGGGACAGCTATGAATCAAGAGACCCAGTACTTC.

This chain joins TRBV10-3 and TRBJ2-5; 11 nucleotides match TRBD2. Germline trimming cut 3 bases from V and 2 bases from J; bases unmatched to any gene: 2. Germline V gene lookup returns CDR1 ENHRY and CDR2 SYGVKD. The CDR3 totals 15 residues. This CDR3 is CAISDIAGGQETQYF. The CDR3 DNA follows: TGTGCCATCAGTGATATAGCGGGGGGGCAAGAGACCCAGTACTTC.

V is TRBV7-2 and J is TRBJ2-1; 8 bases match TRBD1. The CDR3 totals 15 residues. Germline V gene data show CDR1 as SGHTA and CDR2 as FQGNSA. With V trimmed by 5 bases and J by 2 bases, 5 bases remained unmatched. The CDR3: CASSPDRDAYNEQFF. The CDR3 nucleotides read TGTGCCAGCAGCCCGGACAGGGACGCCTACAATGAGCAGTTCTTC.

The V gene is TRBV2, the J gene TRBJ1-5; no reliable D call. Germline CDR1 reads SNHLY; CDR2 reads FYNNEI. Between the trimmed V and J ends, which lost 7 bases and 3 bases, there was a span of 10 bases. The CDR3 runs to 13 residues. CDR3 protein: CASKPRFNQPQHF. CDR3 sequence (DNA): TGTGCCAGCAAACCGAGATTCAATCAGCCCCAGCATTTT.

The chain carries TRBV6-2 or TRBV6-3 and TRBJ2-1, with TRBD2 matching over 11 bases. J lost 4 bases, V lost 2 bases, and 4 bases had no gene match. The CDR3 is made up of 16 amino acids. Germline V CDR1 and CDR2: MNHEY, SVGEGT. As DNA, the CDR3 is TGTGCCAGCAGTTACGGAATAGCGGGGGGGTACAATGAGCAGTTCTTC. Translating gives CASSYGIAGGYNEQFF.

The rearrangement joins TRBV19 to TRBJ1-1; 7 bases line up with TRBD1. CDR1 LNHDA and CDR2 SQIVND come from the germline V gene (reference sequence). V lost 5 bases to trimming and J lost 4 bases; unmatched junction nucleotides: 7. The CDR3 has 14 amino acids. This CDR3 is CASSALQGTTEAFF. The CDR3 DNA follows: TGTGCCAGTAGTGCGCTACAGGGGACCACTGAAGCTTTCTTT.

The chain links TRBV10-3 to TRBJ2-1, with a weak D call TRBD1 (6 bases). The germline CDR1 and CDR2 sequences are ENHRY and SYGVKD. The CDR3 loop spans 14 amino acids. Trimming stripped 6 bases from V and 0 bases from J, with 9 bases between. The CDR3 region has the DNA TGTGCCATCAGGCAGGGGAGCTCCTACAATGAGCAGTTCTTC. It specifies CAIRQGSSYNEQFF.

This clone came up a few times. The V and J genes are TRBV28 and TRBJ2-1, with TRBD2 matching 8 bases. The CDR3 length is 14 residues. Trimming at V came to 5 bases and at J to 6 bases, leaving 6 bases not matched to a gene. Germline CDR1 MDHEN, CDR2 SYDVKM. The CDR3 loop is CASSLGGAPNEQFF. CDR3 bases: TGTGCCAGCAGTCTCGGGGGGGCCCCCAATGAGCAGTTCTTC.

The rearrangement links TRBV4-1 to TRBJ2-1; D is unclear. CDR1 and CDR2 (germline): MGHRA, YSYEKL. The CDR3 spans 17 residues. Deletions cut 2 bases from V and 5 bases from J, with 19 bases between. In DNA form, the CDR3 reads TGCGCCAGCAGCCAACCGGTCCGAGTGTTTTCGGACAATGAGCAGTTCTTC. Its protein product is CASSQPVRVFSDNEQFF.

The chain couples TRBV6-5 to TRBJ1-6; 7 bases are a match to TRBD1. V lost 10 bases, J lost 7 bases, and 7 bases stayed unmatched. This CDR3 region has 13 residues. Germline V gene sequence: CDR1 MNHEY, CDR2 SVGAGI. The CDR3 sequence is CATIRGKNSPLHF. CDR3 in DNA: TGTGCCACCATCAGGGGGAAAAATTCACCCCTCCACTTT.